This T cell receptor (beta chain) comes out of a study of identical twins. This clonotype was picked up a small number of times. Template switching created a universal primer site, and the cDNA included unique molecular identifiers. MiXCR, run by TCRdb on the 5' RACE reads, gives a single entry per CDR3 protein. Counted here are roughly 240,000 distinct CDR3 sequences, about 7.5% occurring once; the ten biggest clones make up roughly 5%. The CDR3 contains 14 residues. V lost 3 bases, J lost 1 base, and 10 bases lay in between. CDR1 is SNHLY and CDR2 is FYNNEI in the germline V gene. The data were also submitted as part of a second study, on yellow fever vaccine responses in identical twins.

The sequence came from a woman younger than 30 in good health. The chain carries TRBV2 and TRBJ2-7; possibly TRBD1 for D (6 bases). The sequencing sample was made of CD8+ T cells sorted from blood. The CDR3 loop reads CASSEGQKSYEQYF. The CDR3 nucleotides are TGTGCCAGCAGTGAGGGACAAAAATCCTACGAGCAGTACTTC.